Described below is a single TCR beta chain sequence and its context. Its binding antigen is unknown. The missing CDR3 end, 3 residues past where the read stops, is filled in from the germline J gene. The immunoSEQ assay used multiplex PCR to amplify TCR beta CDR3 regions from an average of around 1,200 ng of genomic DNA per sample. The assay corrected primer bias using a complete synthetic TCR repertoire to establish an amplification baseline. The amplicons were sequenced on the Illumina platform. As for the authors' bioinformatics: Sequence errors were corrected by clustering with frequency ratios and a modified nearest-neighbor algorithm, and the sequences were then analyzed in the immunoSEQ Analyzer using IMGT gene definitions. TCR richness and evenness were averaged over 20 rarefaction repeats at each rarefaction depth, excluding samples with fewer sequences than the depth. Relative abundances of V, D and J genes were compared between groups using Wilcoxon rank sum tests, with FDR correction applied. In the blinded duplicates, the intraclass correlation was approximately 96% for TCR richness and averaged about 80% across 60 to 70 gene segments. TCRdb retrieved this table from immuneACCESS and kept in-frame rearrangements only. Not all clones are present; in checked studies, unresolved V genes account for under half, and no reason is known for the remainder. V and J calls and clone size follow that table, whereas D and trimming were derived from the DNA. This sample's listing comprises 39,000 or so clones. 6.4% of the sample goes to the ten largest clones.

Every participant had a single incident cervical HPV16 infection, and prevalent HPV16 infections were excluded. Cervical HPV DNA was detected with MY09/MY11 PCR, and genotyping was done by dot-blot hybridization. Approximately 15 mL of heparinized blood were centrifuged, and the buffy coat was aliquoted, frozen at -30°C, then stored at -80°C. QIAGEN kits were used to extract genomic DNA from the buffy coat specimens. This entry is derived from a study of T cells in women clearing cervical HPV infection (dated by TCRdb to the late 2010s). Turning to the overall study: The cases were about two dozen women with histologically confirmed HPV16-related CIN3 or worse, and 2 of those women had invasive cancers. Among cases, blood sampling occurred a median of roughly 160 days after lesion detection, with an interquartile range of roughly 90 to 230 days. Blood from cases was drawn at the visit where the lesion was first identified, while blood from controls was drawn once the infection was no longer detected. Five blinded duplicates per group were added as quality controls, giving some 60 samples: around 50 participants and around ten replicates. In the parent cohort, 9,000 to 13,000 women aged 18 or older were enrolled in Guanacaste, Costa Rica, during 1993 to 1994 and were followed for more than 6 years. Cases had a median age of about 34 years and controls had a median age of around 40, with no significant differences in baseline characteristics. Cases were matched to controls by age within five years and by the year the sample was collected. The exploratory proof-of-principle case-control study was nested within the Guanacaste HPV Natural History Study in Costa Rica and compared TCR repertoires across cervical HPV16 outcomes. Controls were around 25 women whose single incident HPV16 infection cleared within 12 months without precancer or cancer developing. Since only a few of the women had HLA typing available, the possibility that HLA type was acting as a confounder could not be ruled out.

Results and caveats for the whole study, not just this receptor: Lower TRBV6-7 relative abundance was observed in cases than in controls (around 0.11% versus 0.15%; Bonferroni P = 0.0008). Because the number of T cells per sample was unknown, the richness differences could reflect varying T-cell content rather than repertoire biology. The cross-sectional design could not show whether associations preceded infection or resulted from it; effector/memory subsets and HPV-specific T cells were not isolated. Random forest classifiers combining richness and V gene abundances distinguished cases from controls with an estimated AUC of approximately 0.83. Across sequencing depths, CIN3+ cases showed significantly higher TCR repertoire richness than controls, but evenness did not differ between the groups.

From the cysteine up to the phenylalanine, the CDR3 has a length of 15 residues. Only the CDR3 bases that were read are kept: 36 of them, in frame from base 1. CDR1 and CDR2 are read off the germline V gene as SGHTA and FQGNSA. For this chain, trimming is 1 base at the V end and 2 bases at the J end, and the number of junction bases without a gene match is 4. Sequenced: blood buffy coat. In this chain, TRBV7-2 is recombined with TRBJ2-5; a stretch of 7 junction bases matches TRBD2. The clonotype was recovered from a woman aged 18 to 75 with a cervical HPV16 infection that either progressed to CIN3+ or cleared (not recorded which). This receptor has the CDR3 CASSLGEGRQETQYF. The CDR3 DNA, read in part, is TGTGCCAGCAGCTTAGGGGAGGGGAGGCAAGAGACC.